This paragraph reports one T cell receptor beta chain. The CDR3 has 13 amino acids. V gave up 6 bases and J gave up 2 bases; unmatched junction bases: 3. Germline loops: CDR1 MNHEY, CDR2 SVGEGT. The data were taken from a study of blood T cells in healthy people across ages. The use of a sample-barcoded 5' primer and a J-beta primer mix characterized a second PCR of about 6 to 12 cycles. TCRdb analysed the 5' RACE reads with MiXCR anew, one entry per CDR3 protein. The sample shows some 370,000 distinct CDR3 sequences, approximately 52% of them seen only once. Material for sequencing was blood. The receptor's source is a man in his sixties in good health. This chain connects TRBV6-2 or TRBV6-3 to TRBJ2-7, with TRBD1 matching over 8 bases. CDR3 loop: CASRRTGTYEQYF. In DNA, the CDR3 is TGTGCCAGCAGGCGGACAGGGACCTACGAGCAGTACTTC.